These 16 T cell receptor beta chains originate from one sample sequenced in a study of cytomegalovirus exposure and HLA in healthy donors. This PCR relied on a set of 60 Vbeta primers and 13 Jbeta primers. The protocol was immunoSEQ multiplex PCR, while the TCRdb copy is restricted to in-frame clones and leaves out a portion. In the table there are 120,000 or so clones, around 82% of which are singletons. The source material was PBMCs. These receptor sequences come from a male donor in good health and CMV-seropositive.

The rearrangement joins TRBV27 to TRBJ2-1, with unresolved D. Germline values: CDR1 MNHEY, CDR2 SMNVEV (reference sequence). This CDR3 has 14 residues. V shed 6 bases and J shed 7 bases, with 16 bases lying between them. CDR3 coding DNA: TGTGCCAGCAGCTTAATGGCGGAGAAAAATGAGCAGTTCTTC. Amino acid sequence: CASSLMAEKNEQFF.

Here the CDR3 reads CASSQGATSTDTQYF. The CDR3 bases are TGTGCCAGCAGCCAAGGGGCCACTAGCACAGATACGCAGTATTTT. The rearrangement links TRBV5-4 to TRBJ2-3; a possible D gene is TRBD1 (5 bases). V shed 4 bases and J shed 0 bases, with 12 bases lying between them. Germline V CDR1 and CDR2: SGHNT, YYREEE (reference sequence). There are 15 residues in the CDR3. Complete variable domain (other parts from reference TRBV5-4 and TRBJ2-3): ETGVTQSPTHLIKTRGQQVTLRCSSQSGHNTVSWYQQALGQGPQFIFQYYREEENGRGNFPPRFSGLQFPNYSSELNVNALELDDSALYLCASSQGATSTDTQYFGPGTRLTVL.

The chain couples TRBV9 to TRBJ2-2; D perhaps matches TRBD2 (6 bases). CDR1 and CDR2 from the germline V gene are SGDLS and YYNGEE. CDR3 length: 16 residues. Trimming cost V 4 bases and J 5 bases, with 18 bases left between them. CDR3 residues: CASSSPGLRDTGELFF. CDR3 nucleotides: TGTGCCAGCAGCTCCCCGGGACTCAGAGATACCGGGGAGCTGTTTTTT.

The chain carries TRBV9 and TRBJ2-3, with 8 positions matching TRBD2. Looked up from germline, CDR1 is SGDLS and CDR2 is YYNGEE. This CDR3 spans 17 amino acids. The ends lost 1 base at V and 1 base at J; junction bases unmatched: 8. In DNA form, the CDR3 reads TGTGCCAGCAGCGTATACCCCCGGCGGGAGGGCACAGATACGCAGTATTTT. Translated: CASSVYPRREGTDTQYF.

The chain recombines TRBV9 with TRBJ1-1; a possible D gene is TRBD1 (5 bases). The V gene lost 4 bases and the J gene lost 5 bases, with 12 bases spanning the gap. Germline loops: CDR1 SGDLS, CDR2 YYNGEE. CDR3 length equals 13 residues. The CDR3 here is CASSSSGATEAFF. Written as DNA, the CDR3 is TGTGCCAGCAGCTCGAGTGGGGCGACTGAAGCTTTCTTT.

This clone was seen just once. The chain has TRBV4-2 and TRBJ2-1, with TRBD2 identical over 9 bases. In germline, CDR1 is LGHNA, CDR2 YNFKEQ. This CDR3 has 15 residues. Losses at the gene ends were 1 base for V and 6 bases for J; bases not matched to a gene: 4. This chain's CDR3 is CASSQGGREINEQFF. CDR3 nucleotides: TGTGCCAGCAGCCAAGGCGGGAGGGAGATCAATGAGCAGTTCTTC.

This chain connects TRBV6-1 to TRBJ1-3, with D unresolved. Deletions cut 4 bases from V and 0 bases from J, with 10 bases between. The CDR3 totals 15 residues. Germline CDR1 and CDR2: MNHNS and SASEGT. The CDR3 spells CASSGSIVSGNTIYF. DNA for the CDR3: TGTGCCAGCAGTGGTTCGATAGTCTCTGGAAACACCATATATTTT.

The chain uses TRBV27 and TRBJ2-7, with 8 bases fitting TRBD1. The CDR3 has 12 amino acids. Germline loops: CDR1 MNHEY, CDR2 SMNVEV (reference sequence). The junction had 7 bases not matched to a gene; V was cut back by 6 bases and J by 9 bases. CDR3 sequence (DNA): TGTGCCAGCAGCCAGGGGGCGTCGGCGCAGTACTTC. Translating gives CASSQGASAQYF.

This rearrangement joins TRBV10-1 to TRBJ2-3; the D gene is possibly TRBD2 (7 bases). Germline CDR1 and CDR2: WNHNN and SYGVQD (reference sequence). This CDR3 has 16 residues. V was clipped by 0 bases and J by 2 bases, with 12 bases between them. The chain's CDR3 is CASSESRGPHTDTQYF. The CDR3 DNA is TGCGCCAGCAGTGAGTCGCGGGGGCCGCACACAGATACGCAGTATTTT.

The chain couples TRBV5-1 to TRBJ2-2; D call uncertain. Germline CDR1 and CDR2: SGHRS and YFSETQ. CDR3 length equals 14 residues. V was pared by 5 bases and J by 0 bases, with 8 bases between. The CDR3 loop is CASRLTPNTGELFF. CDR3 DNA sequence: TGCGCCAGCAGACTCACTCCGAACACCGGGGAGCTGTTTTTT.

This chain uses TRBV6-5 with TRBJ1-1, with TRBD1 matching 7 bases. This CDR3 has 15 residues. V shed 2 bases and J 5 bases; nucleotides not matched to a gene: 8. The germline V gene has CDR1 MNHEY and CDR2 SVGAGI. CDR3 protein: CASSYTGGGGTEAFF. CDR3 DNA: TGTGCCAGCAGTTACACTGGAGGGGGCGGGACTGAAGCTTTCTTT.

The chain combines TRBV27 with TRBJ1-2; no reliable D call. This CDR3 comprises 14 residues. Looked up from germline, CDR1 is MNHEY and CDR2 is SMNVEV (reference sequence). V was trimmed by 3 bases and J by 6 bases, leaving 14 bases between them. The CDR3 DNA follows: TGTGCCAGCAGTTTCGCCGAGAGTAGCGATGGCTACACCTTC. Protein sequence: CASSFAESSDGYTF.

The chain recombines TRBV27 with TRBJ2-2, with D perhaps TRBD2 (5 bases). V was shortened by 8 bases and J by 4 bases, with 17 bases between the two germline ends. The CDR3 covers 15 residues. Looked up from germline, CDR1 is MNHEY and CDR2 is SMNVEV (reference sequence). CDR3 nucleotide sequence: TGTGCCAGCTGTTGCGGGTCTAGGAGCACCGGGGAGCTGTTTTTT. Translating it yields CASCCGSRSTGELFF.

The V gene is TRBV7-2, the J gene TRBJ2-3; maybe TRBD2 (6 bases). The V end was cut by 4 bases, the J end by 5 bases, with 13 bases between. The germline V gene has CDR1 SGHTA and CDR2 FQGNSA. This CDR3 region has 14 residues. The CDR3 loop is CASSSSGTVDTQYF. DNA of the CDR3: TGTGCCAGCAGCTCATCCGGGACTGTAGATACGCAGTATTTT.

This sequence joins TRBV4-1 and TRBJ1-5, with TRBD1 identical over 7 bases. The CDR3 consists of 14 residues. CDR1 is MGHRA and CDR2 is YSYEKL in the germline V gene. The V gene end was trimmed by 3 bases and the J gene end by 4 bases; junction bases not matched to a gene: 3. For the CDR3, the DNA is TGCGCCAGCAGCCAGGGACAGATGAATCAGCCCCAGCATTTT. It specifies CASSQGQMNQPQHF.

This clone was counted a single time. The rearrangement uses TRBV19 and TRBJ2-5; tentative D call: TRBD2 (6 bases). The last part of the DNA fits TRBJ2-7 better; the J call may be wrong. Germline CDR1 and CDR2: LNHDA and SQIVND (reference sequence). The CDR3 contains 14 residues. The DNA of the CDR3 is TGTGCCAGTAGTGTTGGGGCAGGGACTTACGAGCAGTACTTC. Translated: CASSVGAGTYEQYF.